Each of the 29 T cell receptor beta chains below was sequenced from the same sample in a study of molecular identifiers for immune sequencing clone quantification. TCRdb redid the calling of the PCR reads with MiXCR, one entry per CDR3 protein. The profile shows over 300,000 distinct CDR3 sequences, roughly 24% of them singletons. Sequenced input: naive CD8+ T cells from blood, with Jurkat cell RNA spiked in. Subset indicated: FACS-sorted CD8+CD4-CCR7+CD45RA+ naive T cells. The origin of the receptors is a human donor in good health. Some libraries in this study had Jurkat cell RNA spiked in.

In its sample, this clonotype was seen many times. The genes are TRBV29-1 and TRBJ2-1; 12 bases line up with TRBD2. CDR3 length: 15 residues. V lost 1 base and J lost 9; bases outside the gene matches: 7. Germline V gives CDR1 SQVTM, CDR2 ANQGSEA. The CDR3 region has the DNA TGCAGCGTTGAAGCGAGACTAGCGGGAGTTGGTGAGCAGTTCTTC. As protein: CSVEARLAGVGEQFF.

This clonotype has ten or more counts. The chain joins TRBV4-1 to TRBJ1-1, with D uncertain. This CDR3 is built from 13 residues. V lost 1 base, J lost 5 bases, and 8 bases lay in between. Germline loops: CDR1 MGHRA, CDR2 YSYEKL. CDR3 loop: CASSQGHSTEAFF. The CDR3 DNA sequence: TGCGCCAGCAGCCAAGGGCACAGTACTGAAGCTTTCTTT.

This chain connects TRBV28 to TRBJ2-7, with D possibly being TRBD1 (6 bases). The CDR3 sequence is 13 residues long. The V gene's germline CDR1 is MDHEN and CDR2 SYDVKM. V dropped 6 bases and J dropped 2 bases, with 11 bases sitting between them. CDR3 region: CASRTGTTYEQYF. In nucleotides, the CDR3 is TGTGCCAGCAGAACCGGGACAACCTACGAGCAGTACTTC.

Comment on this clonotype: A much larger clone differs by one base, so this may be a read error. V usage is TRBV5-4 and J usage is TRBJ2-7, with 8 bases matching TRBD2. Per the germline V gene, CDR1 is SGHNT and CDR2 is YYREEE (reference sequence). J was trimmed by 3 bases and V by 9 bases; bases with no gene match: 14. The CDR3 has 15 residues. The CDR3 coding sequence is TGTGCCAACAGGCCGGGGGCTAGCGGGTACTACGAGCAGTACTTC. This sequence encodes CANRPGASGYYEQYF.

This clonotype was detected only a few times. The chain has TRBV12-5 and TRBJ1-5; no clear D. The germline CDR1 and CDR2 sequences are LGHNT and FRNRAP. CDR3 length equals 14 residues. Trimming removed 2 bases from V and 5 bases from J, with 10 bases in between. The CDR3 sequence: CASGLNSGYQPQHF. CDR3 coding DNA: TGTGCTAGTGGTTTGAACTCCGGTTATCAGCCCCAGCATTTT.

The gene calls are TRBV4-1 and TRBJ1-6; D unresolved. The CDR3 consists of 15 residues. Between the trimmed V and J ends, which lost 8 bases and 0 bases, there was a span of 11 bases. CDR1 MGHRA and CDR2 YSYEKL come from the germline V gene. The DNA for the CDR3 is TGCGCCAGCGGCCTTTCGACCTCCTATAATTCACCCCTCCACTTT. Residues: CASGLSTSYNSPLHF.

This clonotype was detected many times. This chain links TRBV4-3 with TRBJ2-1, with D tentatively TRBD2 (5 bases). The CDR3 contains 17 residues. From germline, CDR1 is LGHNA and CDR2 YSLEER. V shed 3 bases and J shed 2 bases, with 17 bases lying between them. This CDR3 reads CASSQGADTVTYNEQFF. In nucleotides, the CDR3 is TGCGCCAGCAGCCAGGGAGCCGACACAGTGACCTACAATGAGCAGTTCTTC.

CDR3 loop: CAWVTGASSTDTQYF. The DNA for the CDR3 is TGTGCCTGGGTTACAGGGGCCTCCTCCACAGATACGCAGTATTTT. The chain is built from TRBV30 and TRBJ2-3; 7 nucleotides match TRBD1. The ends lost 5 bases at V and 2 bases at J; junction bases unmatched: 10. The germline V gene encodes CDR1 GTSNPN and CDR2 SVGIG (reference sequence). The CDR3 totals 15 residues.

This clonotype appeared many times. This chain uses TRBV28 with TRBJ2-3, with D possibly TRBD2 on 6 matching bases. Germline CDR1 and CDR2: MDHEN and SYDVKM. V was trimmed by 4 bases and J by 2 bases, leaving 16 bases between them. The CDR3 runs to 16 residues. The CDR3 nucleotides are TGTGCCAGCAGTTATAGGAGCGGGCTCCTCACAGATACGCAGTATTTT. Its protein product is CASSYRSGLLTDTQYF. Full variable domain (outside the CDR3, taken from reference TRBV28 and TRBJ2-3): DVKVTQSSRYLVKRTGEKVFLECVQDMDHENMFWYRQDPGLGLRLIYFSYDVKMKEKGDIPEGYSVSREKKERFSLILESASTNQTSMYLCASSYRSGLLTDTQYFGPGTRLTVL.

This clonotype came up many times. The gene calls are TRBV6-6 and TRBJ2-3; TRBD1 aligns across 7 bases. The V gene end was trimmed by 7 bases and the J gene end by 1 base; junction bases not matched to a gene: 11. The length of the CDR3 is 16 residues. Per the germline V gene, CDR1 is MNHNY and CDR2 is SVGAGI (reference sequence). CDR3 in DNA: TGTGCCAGCACCCACGCAGGGGGAGAACGCACAGATACGCAGTATTTT. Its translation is CASTHAGGERTDTQYF.

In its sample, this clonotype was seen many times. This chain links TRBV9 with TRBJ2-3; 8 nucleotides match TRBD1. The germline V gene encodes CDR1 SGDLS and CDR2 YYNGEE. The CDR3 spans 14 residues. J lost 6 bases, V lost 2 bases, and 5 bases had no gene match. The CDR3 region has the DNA TGTGCCAGCAGCGTGGCAGGGGGCATGGATACGCAGTATTTT. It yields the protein CASSVAGGMDTQYF. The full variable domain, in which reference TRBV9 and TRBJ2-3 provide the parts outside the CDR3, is DSGVTQTPKHLITATGQRVTLRCSPRSGDLSVYWYQQSLDQGLQFLIQYYNGEERAKGNILERFSAQQFPDLHSELNLSSLELGDSALYFCASSVAGGMDTQYFGPGTRLTVL.

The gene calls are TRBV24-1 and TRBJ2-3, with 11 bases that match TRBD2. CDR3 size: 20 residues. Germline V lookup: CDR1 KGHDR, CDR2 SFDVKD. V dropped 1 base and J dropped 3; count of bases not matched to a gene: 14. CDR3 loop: CATSDFHTATSGSSTDTQYF. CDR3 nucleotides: TGTGCCACCAGTGATTTCCATACCGCCACTAGCGGGAGTTCAACAGATACGCAGTATTTT.

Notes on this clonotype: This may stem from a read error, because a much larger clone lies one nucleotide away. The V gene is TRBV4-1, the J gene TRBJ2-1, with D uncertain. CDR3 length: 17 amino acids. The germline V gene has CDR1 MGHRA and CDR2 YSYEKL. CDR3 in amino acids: CASSQDIGQLAYIEQFF. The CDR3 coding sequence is TGCGCCAGCAGCCAAGATATCGGGCAGCTCGCCTACATTGAGCAGTTCTTC.

CDR3 sequence: CASGLRGTGSTDTQYF. The DNA of the CDR3 is TGTGCTAGTGGTTTGAGAGGGACAGGGTCCACAGATACGCAGTATTTT. This rearrangement joins TRBV12-5 to TRBJ2-3, with 9 bases identical to TRBD1. V was pared by 2 bases and J by 2 bases, with 5 bases of the junction left unmatched. Germline values: CDR1 LGHNT, CDR2 FRNRAP. The CDR3 runs to 16 residues.

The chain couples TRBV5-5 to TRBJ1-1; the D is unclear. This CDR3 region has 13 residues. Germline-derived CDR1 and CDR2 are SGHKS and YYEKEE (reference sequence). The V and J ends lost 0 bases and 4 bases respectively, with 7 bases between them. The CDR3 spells CASSLGQATEAFF. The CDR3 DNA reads TGTGCCAGCAGCTTGGGCCAGGCCACTGAAGCTTTCTTT. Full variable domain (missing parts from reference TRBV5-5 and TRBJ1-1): DAGVTQSPTHLIKTRGQQVTLRCSPISGHKSVSWYQQVLGQGPQFIFQYYEKEERGRGNFPDRFSARQFPNYSSELNVNALLLGDSALYLCASSLGQATEAFFGQGTRLTVV.

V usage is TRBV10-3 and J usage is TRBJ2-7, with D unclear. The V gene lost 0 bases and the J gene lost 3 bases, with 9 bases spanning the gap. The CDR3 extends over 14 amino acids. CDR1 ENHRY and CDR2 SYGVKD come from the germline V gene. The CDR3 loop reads CAISESCEYYEQYF. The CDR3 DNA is TGTGCCATCAGTGAGTCCTGTGAATACTACGAGCAGTACTTC.

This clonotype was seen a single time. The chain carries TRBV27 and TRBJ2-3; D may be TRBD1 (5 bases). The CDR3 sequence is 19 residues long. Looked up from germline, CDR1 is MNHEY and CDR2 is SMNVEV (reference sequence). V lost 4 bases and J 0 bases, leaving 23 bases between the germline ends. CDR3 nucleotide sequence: TGTGCCAGCAGTTCCATCGACATTGGGGCTGGGTATAGCACAGATACGCAGTATTTT. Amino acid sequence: CASSSIDIGAGYSTDTQYF.

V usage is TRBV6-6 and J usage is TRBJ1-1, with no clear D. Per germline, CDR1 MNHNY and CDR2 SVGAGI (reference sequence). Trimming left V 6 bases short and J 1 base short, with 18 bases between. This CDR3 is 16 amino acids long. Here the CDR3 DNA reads TGTGCCAGCAGGACGGATGACTGGATCCAGAACACTGAAGCTTTCTTT. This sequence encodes CASRTDDWIQNTEAFF.

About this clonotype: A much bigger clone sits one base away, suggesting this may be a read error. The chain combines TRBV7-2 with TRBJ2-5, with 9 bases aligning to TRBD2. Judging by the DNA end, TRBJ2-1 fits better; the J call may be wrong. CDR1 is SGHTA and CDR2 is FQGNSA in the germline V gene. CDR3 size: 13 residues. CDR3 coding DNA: TGTGCCAGCAGCTTATTTAGCGGGAGTGAGCAGTTCTTC. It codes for CASSLFSGSEQFF.

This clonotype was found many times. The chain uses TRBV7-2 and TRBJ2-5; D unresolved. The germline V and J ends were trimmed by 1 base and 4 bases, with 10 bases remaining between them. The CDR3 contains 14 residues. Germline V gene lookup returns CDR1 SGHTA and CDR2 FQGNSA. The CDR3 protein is CASSLDTTSETQYF. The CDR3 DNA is TGTGCCAGCAGCTTAGATACTACCTCAGAGACCCAGTACTTC.

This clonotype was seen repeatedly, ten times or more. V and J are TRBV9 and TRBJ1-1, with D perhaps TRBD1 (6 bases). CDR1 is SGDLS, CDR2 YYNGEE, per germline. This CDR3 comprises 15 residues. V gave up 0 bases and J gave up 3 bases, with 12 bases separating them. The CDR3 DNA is TGTGCCAGCAGCGTAGAAACAGGGCGAGACACTGAAGCTTTCTTT. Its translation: CASSVETGRDTEAFF.

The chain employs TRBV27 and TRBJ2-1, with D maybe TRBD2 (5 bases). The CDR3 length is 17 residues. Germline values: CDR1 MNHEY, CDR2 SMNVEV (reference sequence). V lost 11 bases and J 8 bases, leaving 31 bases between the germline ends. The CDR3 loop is CAGSDRRALLPSDEQFF. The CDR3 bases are TGTGCCGGCTCCGACCGGCGGGCCCTACTTCCCAGCGATGAGCAGTTCTTC.

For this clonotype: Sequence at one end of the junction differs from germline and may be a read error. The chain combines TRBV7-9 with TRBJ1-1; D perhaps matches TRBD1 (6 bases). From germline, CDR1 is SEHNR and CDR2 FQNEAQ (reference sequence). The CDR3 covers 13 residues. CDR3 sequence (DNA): TGTGCCAGCTTTTGGGGGGCCAATACTGAAACTTTCTTT. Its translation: CASFWGANTETFF. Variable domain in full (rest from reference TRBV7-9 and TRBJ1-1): DTGVSQNPRHKITKRGQNVTFRCDPISEHNRLYWYRQTLGQGPEFLTYFQNEAQLEKSRLLSDRFSAERPKGSFSTLEIQRTEQGDSAMYLCASFWGANTETFFGQGTRLTVV.

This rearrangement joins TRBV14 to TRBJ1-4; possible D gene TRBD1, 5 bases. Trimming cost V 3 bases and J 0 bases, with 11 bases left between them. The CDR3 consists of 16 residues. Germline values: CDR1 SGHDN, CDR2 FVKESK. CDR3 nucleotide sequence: TGTGCCAGCAGCCAGCGACAGCATGCAACTAATGAAAAACTGTTTTTT. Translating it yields CASSQRQHATNEKLFF. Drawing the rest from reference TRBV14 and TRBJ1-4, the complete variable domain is EAGVTQFPSHSVIEKGQTVTLRCDPISGHDNLYWYRRVMGKEIKFLLHFVKESKQDESGMPNNRFLAERTGGTYSTLKVQPAELEDSGVYFCASSQRQHATNEKLFFGSGTQLSVL.

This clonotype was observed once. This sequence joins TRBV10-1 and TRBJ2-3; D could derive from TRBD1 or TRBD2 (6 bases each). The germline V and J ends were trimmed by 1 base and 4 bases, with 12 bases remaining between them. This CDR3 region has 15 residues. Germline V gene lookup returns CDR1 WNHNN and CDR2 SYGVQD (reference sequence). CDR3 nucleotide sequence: TGCGCCAGCAGTGAGTGGGGGGCCTCTTCAGATACGCAGTATTTT. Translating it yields CASSEWGASSDTQYF.

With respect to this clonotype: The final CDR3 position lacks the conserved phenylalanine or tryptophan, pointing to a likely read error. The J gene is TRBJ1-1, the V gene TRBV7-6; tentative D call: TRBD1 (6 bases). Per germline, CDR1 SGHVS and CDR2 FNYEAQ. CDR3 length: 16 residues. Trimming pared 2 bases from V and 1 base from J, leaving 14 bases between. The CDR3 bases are TGTGCCAGCAGCTTAATTTGGGGGGCGCGGAACACTGAAGCTTTCCTT. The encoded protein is CASSLIWGARNTEAFL.

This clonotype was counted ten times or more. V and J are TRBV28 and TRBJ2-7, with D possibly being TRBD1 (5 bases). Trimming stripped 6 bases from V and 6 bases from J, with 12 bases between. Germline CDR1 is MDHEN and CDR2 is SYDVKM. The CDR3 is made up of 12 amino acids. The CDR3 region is CASREGVAEQYF. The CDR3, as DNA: TGTGCCAGCAGGGAAGGGGTGGCCGAGCAGTACTTC.

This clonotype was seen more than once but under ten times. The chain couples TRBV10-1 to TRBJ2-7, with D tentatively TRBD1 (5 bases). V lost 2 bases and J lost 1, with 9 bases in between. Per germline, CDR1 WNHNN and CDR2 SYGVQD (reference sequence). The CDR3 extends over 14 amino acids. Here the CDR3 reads CASSEHRTSYEQYF. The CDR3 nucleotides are TGCGCCAGCAGTGAGCACAGGACATCCTACGAGCAGTACTTC.

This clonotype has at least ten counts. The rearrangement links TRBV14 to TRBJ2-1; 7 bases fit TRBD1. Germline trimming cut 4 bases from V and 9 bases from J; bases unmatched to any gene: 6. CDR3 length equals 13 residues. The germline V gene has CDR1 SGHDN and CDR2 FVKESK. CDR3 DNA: TGTGCCAGCAGCCTGACAGGGTACGGTGAGCAGTTCTTC. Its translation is CASSLTGYGEQFF.